A single TCR beta chain is shown here with its context. Its antigen is unknown. This specimen comes from a study of human T cells and chemical hapten exposure. Study-wide points: TCRs at a frequency above 1 in 1000 stayed unchanged with DPC sensitization. Higher patch test scores went with higher counts of PT1 expanded TCRs.

Time point given: patch test 1, 2 weeks after DPC sensitization. Treatment reported: therapeutic diphenylcyclopropenone sensitization with weekly scalp DPC. Before extraction, the whole blood was not fractionated, and total RNA was taken from it. Authors' analysis steps: Samples held a median of roughly 100,000 TCRs, range roughly 20,000–750,000. TCRdb called the RACE reads again in MiXCR, with one record for every CDR3 protein. Here the V and J calls rest on TCRdb's processing, not on the authors' analysis. Of under 150,000 distinct CDR3 sequences listed, 9.5% to 13% are singletons. The CDR3 is 16 residues long. Trimming left V 4 bases short and J 9 bases short, with 23 bases between. Germline-derived CDR1 and CDR2 are SGHKS and YYEKEE (reference sequence).

J is TRBJ2-1 and V is TRBV5-5; D is possibly TRBD2 (6 bases). The sequence was obtained from a woman aged 45-60 years with alopecia areata. Some clones in this sample may be carry-over from other donors' samples. Here the sequenced sample was whole blood, taken in connection with sensitization to the hapten diphenylcyclopropenone (DPC). CDR3 sequence (DNA): TGTGCCAGCAGCCCGGTGCGGCGCAGGGCGGAGGGTGAGCAGTTCTTC. This encodes CASSPVRRRAEGEQFF. The full variable domain, in which reference TRBV5-5 and TRBJ2-1 provide the parts outside the CDR3, is DAGVTQSPTHLIKTRGQQVTLRCSPISGHKSVSWYQQVLGQGPQFIFQYYEKEERGRGNFPDRFSARQFPNYSSELNVNALLLGDSALYLCASSPVRRRAEGEQFFGPGTRLTVL.